This is a list of T cell receptor beta chains from one sample in a study of T-cell reconstitution after alpha-beta-depleted transplantation in children. TCRdb reprocessed the PCR reads with MiXCR, giving one entry per CDR3 protein. Seen here are 300,000 to 400,000 distinct CDR3 sequences, around 15% observed once, and the top ten hold just over 40%. Sequencing used PBMCs, mostly from graft donor cells, obtained 360 days after TCRalphabeta/CD19-depleted stem cell transplant. Source of these receptors: a male patient between 2 and 15 years old who had a stem cell transplant for acute lymphoblastic leukemia, so the T cells may come from the graft donor. Both conserved end residues are part of each CDR3. A D gene is named only where the DNA matches it firmly. Not all rows give a size; the values are once, few, many and, for expanded clones, a class.

V	D	size	J	DNA	CDR3
TRBV7-8	NA	NA	TRBJ2-3	TGTGCCAGCAGCTTAGCGGGCCAGCTCATGGGATGGAGTAGCACAGATACGCAGTATTTT	CASSLAGQLMGWSSTDTQYF
TRBV4-1	TRBD2	NA	TRBJ2-7	TGCGCCAGCAGCCAAGGGGGGACTAGCGGGAGGAGAACCTACGAGCAGTACTTC	CASSQGGTSGRRTYEQYF
TRBV4-2	TRBD2	NA	TRBJ2-7	TGTGCCAGCAGCCAGGTGCTAGCGGGAGGGCCTGGGGACGAGCAGTACTTC	CASSQVLAGGPGDEQYF
TRBV12-5	TRBD2	NA	TRBJ2-1	TGTGCTAGTGGTAATAGCGGGAGGTCTCCCCTCCGGGGTGAGCAGTTCTTC	CASGNSGRSPLRGEQFF
TRBV5-6	TRBD1	few	TRBJ1-4	TGTGCCAGCAAACGTAGGACAGGGTGGAATGAAAAACTGTTTTTT	CASKRRTGWNEKLFF
TRBV27	NA	few	TRBJ2-3	TGTGCCAGCAGACGGACTGCCGGTCTCTTCACAGATACGCAGTATTTT	CASRRTAGLFTDTQYF
TRBV5-1	TRBD1	few	TRBJ1-2	TGCGCCAGCAGCTTAGGGACAGGGGGAGACTATGGCTACACCTTC	CASSLGTGGDYGYTF
TRBV7-9	TRBD2	NA	TRBJ2-2	TGTGCCAGCAGCCCTCGGACTAGCGGAGGATTGGGGACCCTAGGGAGCGGGGAGCTGTTTTTT	CASSPRTSGGLGTLGSGELFF
TRBV7-2	NA	NA	TRBJ2-7	TGTGCCAGCAGCTTAGTCAGTTCTAGCGAGCAGTACTTC	CASSLVSSSEQYF
TRBV7-9	NA	NA	TRBJ1-3	TGTGCCAGCAGTCCGCAGGGTGGCTCTGGAAACACCATATATTTT	CASSPQGGSGNTIYF
TRBV27	NA	many	TRBJ2-3	TGTGCCAGCAGTTTGGTGGGAATCACAGATACGCAGTATTTT	CASSLVGITDTQYF
TRBV12-3/TRBV12-4	TRBD2	few	TRBJ2-4	TGTGCCAGCAGTTTAGCCCGACTAGCGGGAGGCTGGGCCAAAAACATTCAGTACTTC	CASSLARLAGGWAKNIQYF
TRBV29-1	TRBD2	NA	TRBJ2-2	TGCAGCGTTGAGACTAGCGGTAACACCGGGGAGCTGTTTTTT	CSVETSGNTGELFF
TRBV11-1	NA	NA	TRBJ2-3	TGTGCCAGCAGCTTGACCTTCCGACTCACAGATACGCAGTATTTT	CASSLTFRLTDTQYF
TRBV23-1	NA	NA	TRBJ2-1	TGCGCCAGCAGTTCGGTCGAGGCACGCGATGAGCAGTTCTTC	CASSSVEARDEQFF
TRBV6-5	TRBD1	many	TRBJ2-3	TGTGCCAGCAGTTCACCCCAGGGGGCGAAACCAGATACGCAGTATTTT	CASSSPQGAKPDTQYF
TRBV12-3/TRBV12-4	NA	once	TRBJ2-1	TGTGCCAGCAGTTTGAATATAAGGACAAGCAATAACAATGAGCAGTTCTTC	CASSLNIRTSNNNEQFF
TRBV12-3/TRBV12-4	NA	NA	TRBJ2-2	TGTGCCAGCAGTTGGGCCGACGCGGGCACCGGGGAGCTGTTTTTT	CASSWADAGTGELFF
TRBV4-2	NA	many	TRBJ2-2	TGTGCCAGCAGCCAAGAGGAACTCCTTAACACCGGGGAGCTGTTTTTT	CASSQEELLNTGELFF
TRBV29-1	TRBD2	few	TRBJ2-1	TGCAGCGTTAGGCGGGAGGGCAATGAGCAGTTCTTC	CSVRREGNEQFF